The next 3 T cell receptor beta chains were all read from a single sample in a study of OX40 agonist ivuxolimab in advanced cancers. The data were produced by immunoSEQ multiplex PCR, yet TCRdb's version contains in-frame clones alone and is incomplete. This table has fewer than 15,000 clones, around 80% appearing once. This specimen was CD4+ or CD8+ T cells sorted from blood, taken in a trial of the OX40 agonist ivuxolimab. These receptor sequences come from an adult with an advanced solid tumor such as melanoma, head and neck, liver or kidney cancer.

This sequence joins TRBV11-3 and TRBJ2-7; TRBD1 is a possible D gene (6 bases). Germline V lookup: CDR1 SGHNT, CDR2 YENEEA. The V end lost 1 base, the J end lost 4 bases, and 14 bases lay between the germline ends. CDR3 size: 15 residues. The CDR3 reads CASSLATGPGYEQYF. DNA for the CDR3: TGTGCCAGCAGCTTAGCCACAGGGCCAGGATACGAGCAGTACTTC.

The J gene is TRBJ2-1, the V gene TRBV4-1; a weak D match, TRBD2 (6 bases). The V gene's germline CDR1 is MGHRA and CDR2 YSYEKL. The CDR3 covers 15 residues. Trimming removed 3 bases from V and 4 bases from J, with 13 bases in between. CDR3: CASSQSNSGYNEQFF. As DNA, the CDR3 is TGCGCCAGCAGCCAGTCGAATAGCGGATACAATGAGCAGTTCTTC.

CDR3 DNA: TGCAGCGCCACAGATTTGGGGGACGAGACCCAGTACTTC. It translates to CSATDLGDETQYF. The V gene is TRBV29-1, the J gene TRBJ2-5; D possibly matches TRBD1 or TRBD2 (5 bases each). V lost 7 bases, J lost 5 bases, and 17 bases lay in between. The CDR3 runs to 13 residues. Per germline, CDR1 SQVTM and CDR2 ANQGSEA.